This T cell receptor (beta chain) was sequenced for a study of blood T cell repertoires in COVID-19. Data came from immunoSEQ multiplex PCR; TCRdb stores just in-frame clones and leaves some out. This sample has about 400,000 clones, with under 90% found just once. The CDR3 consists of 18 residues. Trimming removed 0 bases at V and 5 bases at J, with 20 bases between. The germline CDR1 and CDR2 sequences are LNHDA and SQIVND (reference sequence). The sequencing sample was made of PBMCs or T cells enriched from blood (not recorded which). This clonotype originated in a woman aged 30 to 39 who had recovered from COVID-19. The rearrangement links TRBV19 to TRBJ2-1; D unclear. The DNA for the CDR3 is TGTGCCAGTAGTATAGATTTGGCTAGATCTACCCCCAACAATGAGCAGTTCTTC. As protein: CASSIDLARSTPNNEQFF. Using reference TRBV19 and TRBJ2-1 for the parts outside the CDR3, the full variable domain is DGGITQSPKYLFRKEGQNVTLSCEQNLNHDAMYWYRQDPGQGLRLIYYSQIVNDFQKGDIAEGYSVSREKKESFPLTVTSAQKNPTAFYLCASSIDLARSTPNNEQFFGPGTRLTVL.